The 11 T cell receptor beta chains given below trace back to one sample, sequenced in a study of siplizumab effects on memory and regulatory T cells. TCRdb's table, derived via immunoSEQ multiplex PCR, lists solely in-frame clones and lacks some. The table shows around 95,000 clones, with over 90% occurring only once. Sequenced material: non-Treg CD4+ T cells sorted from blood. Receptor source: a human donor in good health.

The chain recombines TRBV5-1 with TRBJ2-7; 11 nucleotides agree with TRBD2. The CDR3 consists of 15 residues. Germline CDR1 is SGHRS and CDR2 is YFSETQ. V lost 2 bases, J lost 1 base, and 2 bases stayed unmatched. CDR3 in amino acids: CASSFLAGGSYEQYF. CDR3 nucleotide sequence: TGCGCCAGCAGCTTCCTAGCGGGGGGATCCTACGAGCAGTACTTC.

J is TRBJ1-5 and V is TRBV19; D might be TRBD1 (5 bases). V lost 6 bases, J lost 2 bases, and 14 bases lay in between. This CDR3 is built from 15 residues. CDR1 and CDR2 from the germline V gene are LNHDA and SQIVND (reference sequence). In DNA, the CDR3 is TGTGCCAGTAGCAGAACAGGAATGGGCAATCAGCCCCAGCATTTT. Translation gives CASSRTGMGNQPQHF.

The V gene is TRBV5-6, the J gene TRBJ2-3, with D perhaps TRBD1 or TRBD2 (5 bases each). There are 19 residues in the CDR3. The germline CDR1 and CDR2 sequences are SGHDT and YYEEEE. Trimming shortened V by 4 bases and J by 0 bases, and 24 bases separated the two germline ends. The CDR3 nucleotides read TGTGCCAGCAGCCCTCACCCCCCGGGGCTGGGGCGTAGCACAGATACGCAGTATTTT. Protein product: CASSPHPPGLGRSTDTQYF.

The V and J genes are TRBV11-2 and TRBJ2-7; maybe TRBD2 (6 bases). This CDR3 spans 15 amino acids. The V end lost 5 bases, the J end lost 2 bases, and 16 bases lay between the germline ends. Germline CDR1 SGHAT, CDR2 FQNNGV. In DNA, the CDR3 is TGTGCCAGCAGCGCCCACGCGGGACTCACCTACGAGCAGTACTTC. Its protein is CASSAHAGLTYEQYF.

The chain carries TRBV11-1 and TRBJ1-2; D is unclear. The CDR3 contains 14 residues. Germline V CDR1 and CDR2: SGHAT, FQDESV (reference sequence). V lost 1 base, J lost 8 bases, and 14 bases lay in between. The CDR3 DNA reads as TGTGCCAGCAGCTTAGAGCCCGGATCGGGCGGCTACACCTTC. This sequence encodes CASSLEPGSGGYTF.

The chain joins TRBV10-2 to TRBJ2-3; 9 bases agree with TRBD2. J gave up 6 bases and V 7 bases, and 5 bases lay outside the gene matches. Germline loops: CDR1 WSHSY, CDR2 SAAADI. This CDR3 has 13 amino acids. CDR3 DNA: TGCGCCAGCATAGCGGGAGATGGGGATACGCAGTATTTT. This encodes CASIAGDGDTQYF.

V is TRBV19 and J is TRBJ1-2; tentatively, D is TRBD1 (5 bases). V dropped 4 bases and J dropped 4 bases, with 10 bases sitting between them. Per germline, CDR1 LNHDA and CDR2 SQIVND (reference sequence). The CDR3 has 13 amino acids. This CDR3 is CASSTRDGYGYTF. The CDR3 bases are TGTGCCAGTAGTACCCGGGACGGCTATGGCTACACCTTC.

In DNA form, the CDR3 reads TGTGCCAGCAGTTACGGGCAGCACAACACTGAAGCTTTCTTT. Translation: CASSYGQHNTEAFF. V and J are TRBV6-6 and TRBJ1-1; no firm D call. The CDR3 is 14 residues long. The germline CDR1 and CDR2 sequences are MNHNY and SVGAGI (reference sequence). V lost 2 bases and J lost 2, with 9 bases in between.

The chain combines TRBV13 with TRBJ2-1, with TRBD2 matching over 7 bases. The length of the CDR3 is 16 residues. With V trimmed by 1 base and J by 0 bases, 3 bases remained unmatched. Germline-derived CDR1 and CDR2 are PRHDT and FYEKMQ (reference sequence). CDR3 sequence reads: CASSLDGGGSYNEQFF. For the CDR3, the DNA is TGTGCCAGCAGCTTAGACGGCGGGGGCTCCTACAATGAGCAGTTCTTC.

CDR3 sequence reads: CASSHGGETQYF. The CDR3 region has the DNA TGTGCCAGTTCACACGGGGGGGAGACCCAGTACTTC. This rearrangement joins TRBV19 to TRBJ2-5, with 7 bases aligning to TRBD2. This CDR3 comprises 12 residues. Germline CDR1 reads LNHDA; CDR2 reads SQIVND (reference sequence). V gave up 8 bases and J gave up 5 bases; unmatched junction bases: 5.

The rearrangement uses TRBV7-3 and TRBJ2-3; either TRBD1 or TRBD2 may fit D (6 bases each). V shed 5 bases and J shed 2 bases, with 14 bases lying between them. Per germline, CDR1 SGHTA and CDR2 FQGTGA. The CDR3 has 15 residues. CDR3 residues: CASSPVGGATDTQYF. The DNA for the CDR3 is TGTGCCAGCAGCCCGGTCGGGGGCGCCACAGATACGCAGTATTTT.